This is a list of T cell receptor beta chains from one sample in a study of long-term antiretroviral therapy in people with HIV. Method: immunoSEQ multiplex PCR; TCRdb's copy keeps in-frame clones and lacks some. The sample carries roughly 33,000 clones, roughly three quarters recorded once. This specimen consisted of unsorted PBMCs, obtained 3.1 years after starting antiretroviral therapy. All receptors come from a woman in her forties or fifties with HIV. The conserved cysteine and the conserved F or W are not part of the CDR3 here. D genes are given only for firm matches. Size is omitted from some rows. Given values are once, few, many or a class for expanded clones.

TRBJ1-2 | TRBD1 | TRBV11-2 | - | 13 | ASSWDRGPSGGYT
TRBJ2-3 | TRBD1 | TRBV29-1 | - | 10 | SVEQGIATQY
TRBJ1-3 | - | TRBV5-1 | - | 19 | ASSLAPRGFSGRYSGNTIY
TRBJ2-3 | - | TRBV29-1 | - | 11 | SVVGQYTDTQY
TRBJ2-3 | - | TRBV19 | - | 14 | ASRVSEGASTDTQY
TRBJ2-7 | TRBD2 | TRBV28 | few | 11 | ASSQAAGHEQY
TRBJ2-7 | TRBD1 | TRBV18 | - | 12 | ASSRTGVGYEQY
TRBJ1-3 | TRBD1 | TRBV6-6 | - | 12 | ASQIDRAGNTIY
TRBJ1-6 | - | TRBV6-5 | once | 13 | ASAMRPGGNSPLH
TRBJ2-3 | TRBD2 | TRBV11-2 | - | 14 | ASSPISGGAVDTQY
TRBJ1-6 | TRBD1 | TRBV19 | - | 16 | ASSTHVPGQGMGSPLH
TRBJ2-5 | - | TRBV7-8 | - | 11 | ASSSEGEETQY
TRBJ1-1 | - | TRBV27 | - | 14 | ASSLSSGQTNTEAF
TRBJ1-2 | - | TRBV9 | - | 12 | ASTGEWARGGYT
TRBJ1-2 | - | TRBV14 | - | 14 | ASSQGRSLDIRSYT
TRBJ2-5 | - | TRBV7-2 | - | 15 | ASSSLARGEVRETQY
TRBJ1-2 | TRBD1 | TRBV7-2 | - | 13 | ASSSHNRGQDGYT
TRBJ2-5 | - | TRBV2 | - | 11 | ASSAGRGETQY
TRBJ2-1 | TRBD2 | TRBV10-3 | - | 14 | AISDPGTSFDNEQF
TRBJ2-2 | TRBD2 | TRBV10-2 | - | 14 | ASSESRTSGTGELF
TRBJ2-2 | - | TRBV4-2 | - | 12 | ASSQDGFTGELF
TRBJ1-6 | - | TRBV30 | few | 11 | AWSRDRYSPLH
TRBJ1-2 | - | TRBV5-5 | - | 11 | ASSPGGAPGYT
TRBJ1-1 | - | TRBV19 | - | 10 | ASGGGGSGAF
TRBJ1-4 | - | TRBV6-5 | once | 14 | ASSYYPYASGEKLF
TRBJ2-1 | - | TRBV4-1 | - | 11 | ASSPGPYNEQF
TRBJ1-3 | - | TRBV2 | - | 13 | ASSEAGVPRGTIY
TRBJ1-1 | TRBD1 | TRBV7-9 | few | 14 | ASSYKRTGRNTEAF
TRBJ1-6 | - | TRBV30 | - | 13 | AWNTGSAYNSPLH
TRBJ2-5 | TRBD2 | TRBV5-1 | few | 13 | ASRFGLAGVETQY
TRBJ1-1 | - | TRBV27 | - | 11 | ASGAAFDTEAF
TRBJ2-1 | - | TRBV5-1 | - | 14 | ASSLEVRGAYNEQF
TRBJ2-1 | TRBD2 | TRBV5-1 | once | 13 | ASSPGTSVFGEQF
TRBJ2-2 | TRBD2 | TRBV19 | once | 15 | ASRGRQRGIDTGELF
TRBJ2-7 | TRBD1 | TRBV27 | - | 12 | ASSDGQAALGQY
TRBJ1-2 | - | TRBV29-1 | - | 9 | SVRGLGGYT
TRBJ2-3 | TRBD2 | TRBV2 | - | 12 | ASILTSGGLEQY
TRBJ1-1 | - | TRBV7-9 | - | 14 | ASSLGWGALGTEAF
TRBJ1-1 | - | TRBV10-2 | few | 10 | ASRPENTEAF
TRBJ2-5 | - | TRBV5-6 | - | 12 | ASSSDSELETQY
TRBJ2-4 | - | TRBV2 | - | 13 | ASIPAMQAKNIQY
TRBJ1-6 | - | TRBV4-2 | few | 14 | ASSQGRRPGNSPLH
TRBJ1-5 | TRBD1 | TRBV28 | - | 13 | ASSLAGTGYQPQH
TRBJ1-3 | - | TRBV9 | few | 15 | ASSVALSGTGGNTIY
TRBJ2-5 | - | TRBV20-1 | - | 9 | SARLSETQY
TRBJ2-4 | TRBD1 | TRBV7-8 | few | 13 | ASSLPGQLKNIQY
TRBJ1-5 | - | TRBV2 | few | 12 | ASSDTESNQPQH
TRBJ2-5 | - | TRBV6-6 | - | 14 | ASRPTSSPYQETQY
TRBJ1-2 | - | TRBV4-1 | once | 13 | ASSQAGVSGYGYT
TRBJ1-2 | - | TRBV30 | - | 12 | AWRAGLPGYGYT
TRBJ1-2 | - | TRBV19 | - | 12 | ASSTRQNIYGYT
TRBJ1-2 | TRBD1 | TRBV10-2 | - | 11 | ASRPGTGEGYT
TRBJ2-7 | TRBD2 | TRBV7-6 | few | 14 | ASSPATSGGGYEQY
TRBJ1-5 | - | TRBV7-9 | - | 10 | ASSLGVMPQH
TRBJ1-6 | - | TRBV19 | once | 12 | ASKRDPPYSPLH
TRBJ1-1 | - | TRBV5-6 | large | 12 | ASSFGGRNTEAF
TRBJ1-2 | - | TRBV9 | - | 14 | ASSVAETGGGLGYT
TRBJ1-1 | - | TRBV5-6 | - | 13 | ASSWGWGSNTEAF
TRBJ2-3 | TRBD1 | TRBV5-6 | - | 15 | ASSPVNDRGLLDTQY
TRBJ2-3 | - | TRBV7-2 | - | 11 | ASSHSGADTQY